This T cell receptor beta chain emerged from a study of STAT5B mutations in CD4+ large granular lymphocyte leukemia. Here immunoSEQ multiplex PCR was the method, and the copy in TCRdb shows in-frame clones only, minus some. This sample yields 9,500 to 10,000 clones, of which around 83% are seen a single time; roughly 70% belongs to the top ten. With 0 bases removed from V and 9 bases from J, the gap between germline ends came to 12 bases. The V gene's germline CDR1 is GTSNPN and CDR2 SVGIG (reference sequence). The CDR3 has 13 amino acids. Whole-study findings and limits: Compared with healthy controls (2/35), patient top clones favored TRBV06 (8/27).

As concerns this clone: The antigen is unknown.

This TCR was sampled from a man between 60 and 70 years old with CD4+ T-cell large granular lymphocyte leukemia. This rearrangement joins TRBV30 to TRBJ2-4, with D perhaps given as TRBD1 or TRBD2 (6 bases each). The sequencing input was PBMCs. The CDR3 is CAWSVNGGGIQYF. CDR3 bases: TGTGCCTGGAGTGTAAACGGGGGCGGCATTCAGTACTTC. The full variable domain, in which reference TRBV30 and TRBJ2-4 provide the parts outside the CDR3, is SQTIHQWPATLVQPVGSPLSLECTVEGTSNPNLYWYRQAAGRGLQLLFYSVGIGQISSEVPQNLSASRPQDRQFILSSKKLLLSDSGFYLCAWSVNGGGIQYFGAGTRLSVL.